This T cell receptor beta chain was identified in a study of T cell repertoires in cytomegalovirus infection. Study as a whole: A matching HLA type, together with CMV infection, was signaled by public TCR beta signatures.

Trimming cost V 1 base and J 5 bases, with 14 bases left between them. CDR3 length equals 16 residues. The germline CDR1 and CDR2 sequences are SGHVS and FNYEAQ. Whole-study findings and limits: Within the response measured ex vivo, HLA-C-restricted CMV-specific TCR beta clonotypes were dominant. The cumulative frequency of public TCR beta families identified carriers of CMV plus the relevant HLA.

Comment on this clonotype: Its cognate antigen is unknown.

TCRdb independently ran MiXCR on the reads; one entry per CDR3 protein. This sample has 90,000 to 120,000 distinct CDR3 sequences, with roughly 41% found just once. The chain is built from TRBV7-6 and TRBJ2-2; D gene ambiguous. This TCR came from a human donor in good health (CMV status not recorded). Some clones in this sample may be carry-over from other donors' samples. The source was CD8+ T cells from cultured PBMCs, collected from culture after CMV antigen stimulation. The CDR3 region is CASSLDPGYPTGELFF. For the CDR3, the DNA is TGTGCCAGCAGCTTAGACCCAGGATACCCGACCGGGGAGCTGTTTTTT.